These 20 T cell receptor beta chains were sequenced from one sample in a study of beta chain features in type 1 diabetes. All of the isolated RNA was reverse transcribed, so expressed TCRB transcripts were sequenced. Method: immunoSEQ multiplex PCR; TCRdb's copy keeps in-frame clones and lacks some. The data contain around 400,000 clones, roughly 16% of them singletons. Sequencing was done on a sample of naive CD4+ T cells from blood. The origin of the receptors is a woman aged 18-29 years in good health.

This clone was detected only a few times. The chain employs TRBV7-9 and TRBJ2-7; 9 bases agree with TRBD2. CDR3 length: 15 residues. V trimming: 5 bases; J trimming: 2 bases; junction bases outside the gene matches: 7. Germline assignment: CDR1 SEHNR and CDR2 FQNEAQ (reference sequence). DNA of the CDR3: TGTGCCAGCAGCCCCCGGCTAGCGGGAACCTACGAGCAGTACTTC. It codes for CASSPRLAGTYEQYF.

V and J are TRBV12-5 and TRBJ2-7; D not resolved. This CDR3 is built from 13 residues. V lost 6 bases, J lost 1 base, and 10 bases lay in between. Per germline, CDR1 LGHNT and CDR2 FRNRAP. The CDR3 DNA reads as TGTGCTAGTGGCCTAGACGGTTCCTACGAGCAGTACTTC. Its translation: CASGLDGSYEQYF.

V and J are TRBV6-5 and TRBJ2-3; 12 bases map to TRBD2. Germline V gene sequence: CDR1 MNHEY, CDR2 SVGAGI. V trimming: 4 bases; J trimming: 5 bases; junction bases outside the gene matches: 7. The CDR3 consists of 16 residues. CDR3 sequence: CASSFRLAGDKDTQYF. CDR3 nucleotide sequence: TGTGCCAGCAGTTTTAGACTAGCGGGAGATAAAGATACGCAGTATTTT.

J is TRBJ1-1 and V is TRBV9; D ambiguous. CDR3 length equals 13 residues. The ends were cut back, 1 base at V and 5 bases at J, with 9 bases in the middle. CDR1 and CDR2 from the germline V gene are SGDLS and YYNGEE. DNA for the CDR3: TGTGCCAGCAGCGTAAGAGGGCAGACTGAAGCTTTCTTT. Amino acid sequence: CASSVRGQTEAFF.

In this sample, this clone turned up a few times. The V gene is TRBV7-2, the J gene TRBJ1-1; 7 bases map to TRBD1. Germline values: CDR1 SGHTA, CDR2 FQGNSA. This CDR3 contains 12 residues. Trimming at V came to 2 bases and at J to 12 bases, leaving 6 bases not matched to a gene. The CDR3 loop reads CASSLNRGLTFF. The DNA for the CDR3 is TGTGCCAGCAGCTTAAACAGGGGCTTAACTTTCTTT.

The chain employs TRBV28 and TRBJ2-5; TRBD2 agrees at 11 bases. The V gene end was trimmed by 7 bases and the J gene end by 1 base; junction bases not matched to a gene: 8. The CDR3 covers 16 residues. Germline CDR1 is MDHEN and CDR2 is SYDVKM. CDR3 loop: CASNPGTSGFQETQYF. The CDR3 DNA is TGTGCCAGCAACCCGGGGACTAGCGGATTCCAAGAGACCCAGTACTTC. Full variable domain (missing parts from reference TRBV28 and TRBJ2-5): DVKVTQSSRYLVKRTGEKVFLECVQDMDHENMFWYRQDPGLGLRLIYFSYDVKMKEKGDIPEGYSVSREKKERFSLILESASTNQTSMYLCASNPGTSGFQETQYFGPGTRLLVL.

This clone was counted between two and nine times. The chain links TRBV27 to TRBJ2-1; TRBD2 matches 11 bases. Germline values: CDR1 MNHEY, CDR2 SMNVEV (reference sequence). This CDR3 has 16 amino acids. The J segment lost 5 bases and the V segment lost 5 bases, leaving 8 bases of the junction unmatched. CDR3 nucleotides: TGTGCCAGCAGTGGACGTCCGGGACTAGCGGACAATGAGCAGTTCTTC. This translates into CASSGRPGLADNEQFF.

This sequence joins TRBV6-1 and TRBJ2-6; 8 bases agree with TRBD1. Germline CDR1 and CDR2: MNHNS and SASEGT. The CDR3 runs to 17 residues. Germline trimming cut 4 bases from V and 0 bases from J; bases unmatched to any gene: 5. CDR3 coding DNA: TGTGCCAGCAGTGCTGGACAGGGATACTCTGGGGCCAACGTCCTGACTTTC. Its protein product is CASSAGQGYSGANVLTF.

The chain carries TRBV29-1 and TRBJ2-5; no clear D gene. The CDR3 loop spans 13 amino acids. Looked up from germline, CDR1 is SQVTM and CDR2 is ANQGSEA. V lost 7 bases, J lost 4 bases, and 16 bases lay in between. The CDR3 spells CSGASTWAETQYF. DNA for the CDR3: TGCAGCGGGGCGTCTACTTGGGCAGAGACCCAGTACTTC.

This clone has more than one count but fewer than ten. V is TRBV5-4 and J is TRBJ1-2, with 9 bases fitting TRBD1. This CDR3 comprises 15 residues. The J segment lost 7 bases and the V segment lost 2 bases, leaving 9 bases of the junction unmatched. Germline CDR1 SGHNT, CDR2 YYREEE (reference sequence). Written as DNA, the CDR3 is TGTGCCAGCAGCTTTCCACCGGGACAGGGCTTTGGCTACACCTTC. As protein: CASSFPPGQGFGYTF.

This clone was detected a few times. The chain is built from TRBV5-4 and TRBJ2-3, with 8 bases fitting TRBD2. CDR3 length: 15 amino acids. Germline-derived CDR1 and CDR2 are SGHNT and YYREEE (reference sequence). The trim removed 3 bases at V and 0 bases at J, leaving 3 bases unmatched. CDR3 region: CASSWSSGSTDTQYF. CDR3 DNA: TGTGCCAGCAGCTGGTCTAGCGGGAGCACAGATACGCAGTATTTT. Full variable domain (rest looked up from reference TRBV5-4 and TRBJ2-3): ETGVTQSPTHLIKTRGQQVTLRCSSQSGHNTVSWYQQALGQGPQFIFQYYREEENGRGNFPPRFSGLQFPNYSSELNVNALELDDSALYLCASSWSSGSTDTQYFGPGTRLTVL.

The chain employs TRBV9 and TRBJ2-1; 7 bases are shared with TRBD2. Germline CDR1 reads SGDLS; CDR2 reads YYNGEE. The CDR3 extends over 16 amino acids. V was clipped by 0 bases and J by 5 bases; unmatched bases: 8. The CDR3 region has the DNA TGTGCCAGCAGCGTAGGCCCTGCGGGAGCAAACAATGAGCAGTTCTTC. Protein sequence: CASSVGPAGANNEQFF.

This clone was found a few times. The chain joins TRBV19 to TRBJ2-7; D possibly corresponds to TRBD1 (5 bases). V lost 4 bases and J lost 2, with 9 bases in between. Germline CDR1 reads LNHDA; CDR2 reads SQIVND (reference sequence). The CDR3 consists of 13 residues. The CDR3 bases are TGTGCCAGTAGTAGCCAGGGCACCTACGAGCAGTACTTC. Amino acid sequence: CASSSQGTYEQYF.

This clone was seen a handful of times. The chain uses TRBV25-1 and TRBJ2-1; 8 bases are shared with TRBD1. The CDR3 runs to 14 residues. CDR1 and CDR2 from the germline V gene are MGHDK and SYGVNS. Trimming at V came to 4 bases and at J to 6 bases, leaving 5 bases not matched to a gene. CDR3 DNA sequence: TGTGCCAGCAGTGCGGACAGGGACGGCAATGAGCAGTTCTTC. Protein sequence: CASSADRDGNEQFF.

This clone was detected only a few times. The CDR3 region is CAWGRVGELFF. In DNA form, the CDR3 reads TGTGCCTGGGGGAGGGTCGGGGAGCTGTTTTTT. The chain links TRBV30 to TRBJ2-2, with 7 bases fitting TRBD2. This CDR3 contains 11 residues. Germline CDR1 and CDR2: GTSNPN and SVGIG (reference sequence). The V and J ends lost 5 bases and 7 bases, in that order; junction bases with no gene match: 1.

This clone has a handful of counts. The V gene is TRBV29-1, the J gene TRBJ2-1; 14 bases fit TRBD2. Germline trimming cut 6 bases from V and 5 bases from J; bases unmatched to any gene: 15. The germline CDR1 and CDR2 sequences are SQVTM and ANQGSEA. There are 18 residues in the CDR3. CDR3 coding DNA: TGCAGCGTGGCCGGGACTAGCGGGAGCTTTTCCGCCAACAATGAGCAGTTCTTC. It translates to CSVAGTSGSFSANNEQFF.

The chain is built from TRBV5-6 and TRBJ2-7; the match to TRBD2 covers 13 bases. V shed 4 bases and J 3 bases; nucleotides not matched to a gene: 10. Germline V CDR1 and CDR2: SGHDT, YYEEEE. This CDR3 spans 17 amino acids. In DNA form, the CDR3 reads TGTGCCAGCAGCGGCAGCGGACTAGCGGGAGAGGTCTACGAGCAGTACTTC. Its translation: CASSGSGLAGEVYEQYF.

V gene TRBV6-5 combines with J gene TRBJ1-2, with D unclear. Germline-derived CDR1 and CDR2 are MNHEY and SVGAGI. This CDR3 contains 15 residues. V dropped 0 bases and J dropped 0 bases, with 8 bases sitting between them. The CDR3 region has the DNA TGTGCCAGCAGTTACTCGGCGGGAGCTAACTATGGCTACACCTTC. Translated, it gives CASSYSAGANYGYTF.

This chain connects TRBV4-2 to TRBJ2-7, with 10 bases lining up with TRBD1. Germline assignment: CDR1 LGHNA and CDR2 YNFKEQ. CDR3 length: 15 residues. Unmatched junction bases numbered 6, after V lost 2 bases and J lost 5 bases. The CDR3: CASSQSGTGVNEQYF. The CDR3 region has the DNA TGTGCCAGCAGCCAATCCGGGACAGGGGTCAACGAGCAGTACTTC.

This clone appeared a few times. The chain joins TRBV18 to TRBJ1-1, with TRBD1 matching over 11 bases. The ends lost 5 bases at V and 4 bases at J; junction bases unmatched: 0. From germline, CDR1 is KGHSH and CDR2 LQKENI. This CDR3 comprises 13 residues. The CDR3 region has the DNA TGTGCCAGCTCAGGACAGGGGGCCACTGAAGCTTTCTTT. Amino acids: CASSGQGATEAFF.